One and the same sample provided the 2 T cell receptor beta chains below, sequenced in a study of blood T cell repertoires in COVID-19. TCRdb keeps only in-frame clones here, not all; method: immunoSEQ multiplex PCR. The sample has about 270,000 clones; around nine tenths are singletons. Sequencing was carried out using peripheral blood. Source of these receptors: a man in his forties with active or convalescent COVID-19.

CDR3 sequence: CASRQGLGNTIYF. The CDR3, as DNA: TGTGCCAGCAGGCAGGGCCTTGGAAACACCATATATTTT. This sequence joins TRBV6-5 and TRBJ1-3, with D possibly matching TRBD1 (5 bases). There are 13 residues in the CDR3. Germline CDR1 and CDR2: MNHEY and SVGAGI. V lost 6 bases, J lost 3 bases, and 9 bases lay in between.

V gene TRBV2 combines with J gene TRBJ1-2; weak D call: TRBD1 (6 bases). The V end was cut by 0 bases, the J end by 8 bases, with 16 bases between. Germline V gene data show CDR1 as SNHLY and CDR2 as FYNNEI. CDR3 length: 15 amino acids. The CDR3 protein is CASSEARNRVSGYTF. DNA for the CDR3: TGTGCCAGCAGTGAAGCGCGAAACAGGGTCAGCGGCTACACCTTC.